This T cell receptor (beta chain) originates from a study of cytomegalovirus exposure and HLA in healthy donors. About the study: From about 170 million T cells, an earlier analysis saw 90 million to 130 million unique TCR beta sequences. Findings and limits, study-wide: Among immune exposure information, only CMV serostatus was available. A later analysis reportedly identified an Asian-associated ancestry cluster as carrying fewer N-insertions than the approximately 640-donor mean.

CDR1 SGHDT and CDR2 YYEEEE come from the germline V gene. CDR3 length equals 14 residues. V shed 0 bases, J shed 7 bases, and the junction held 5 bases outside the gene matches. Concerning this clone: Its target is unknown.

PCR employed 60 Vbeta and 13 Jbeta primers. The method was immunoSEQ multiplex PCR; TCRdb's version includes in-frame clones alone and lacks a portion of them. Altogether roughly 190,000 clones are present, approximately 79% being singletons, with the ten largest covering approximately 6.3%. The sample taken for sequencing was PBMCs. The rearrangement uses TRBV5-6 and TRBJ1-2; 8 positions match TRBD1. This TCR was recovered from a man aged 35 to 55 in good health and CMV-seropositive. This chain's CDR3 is CASSLVQGAGGYTF. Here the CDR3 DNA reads TGTGCCAGCAGCTTGGTTCAGGGGGCGGGTGGCTACACCTTC.